This TCR beta chain was observed in a study of human T cells and chemical hapten exposure. The study's library attached unique molecular identifiers to single cDNA molecules. TCRdb recomputed calls from the RACE reads with MiXCR, one row per CDR3 protein. The table lists about 130,000 distinct CDR3 sequences, approximately 10% of them singletons. This clonotype was recorded at least ten times. Germline CDR1 and CDR2: MNHNS and SASEGT. Trimming stripped 5 bases from V and 2 bases from J, with 13 bases between. This CDR3 region has 15 residues. Documented time point: healthy volunteer bleed at 2 weeks. It was from unfractionated whole blood that total RNA was extracted.

V and J are TRBV6-1 and TRBJ1-5; maybe TRBD1 (6 bases). The specimen sequenced was whole blood. This receptor was identified in a male donor in good health. Some clones in this sample may be carry-over from other donors' samples. The CDR3 spells CASSTQGWGNQPQHF. CDR3 DNA sequence: TGTGCCAGCAGTACACAGGGTTGGGGCAATCAGCCCCAGCATTTT.